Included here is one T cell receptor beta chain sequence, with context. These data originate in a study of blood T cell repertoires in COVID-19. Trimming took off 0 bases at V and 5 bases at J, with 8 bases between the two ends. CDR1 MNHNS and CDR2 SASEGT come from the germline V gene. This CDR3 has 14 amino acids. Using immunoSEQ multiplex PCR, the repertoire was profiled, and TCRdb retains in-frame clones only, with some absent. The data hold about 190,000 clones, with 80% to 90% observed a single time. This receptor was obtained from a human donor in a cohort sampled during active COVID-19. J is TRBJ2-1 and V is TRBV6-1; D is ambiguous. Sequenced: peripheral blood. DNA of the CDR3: TGTGCCAGCAGTGAAGCGCTTCTAGACAATGAGCAGTTCTTC. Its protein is CASSEALLDNEQFF.